This paragraph covers one T cell receptor (beta chain) sequence. Its antigen remains unidentified. Each patient's relapse followed autologous stem cell transplantation, and brentuximab vedotin exposure varied. The data were taken from a study of PD-1 blockade in classical Hodgkin lymphoma. The CDR3 spans 15 residues. V lost 5 bases to trimming and J lost 4 bases, with 17 bases between them. CDR1 and CDR2 from the germline V gene are SGHTA and FQGTGA. Study observations and caveats: Reported baseline diversity: healthy donors highest, relapsed/refractory patients lowest. Whereas CD4+ TCR diversity had risen significantly by C4D1, CD8+ TCR diversity had not. Newly diagnosed patients and complete responders had comparable diversity at baseline. Exclusion was applied to patients who started nivolumab under 1 year after ASCT.

Only in-frame clones appear in the TCRdb table, and some are missing; sequencing was by immunoSEQ multiplex PCR. The profile shows under 80,000 clones, 71% of them singletons. This specimen was peripheral blood mononuclear cells (PBMCs), taken before the second cycle of nivolumab. The chain recombines TRBV7-3 with TRBJ1-1; D not certain. This TCR was sampled from a human donor with classical Hodgkin lymphoma. Here the CDR3 DNA reads TGTGCCAGCAGCGCCGGCCTAGGGAAGAGCACTGAAGCTTTCTTT. It specifies CASSAGLGKSTEAFF.